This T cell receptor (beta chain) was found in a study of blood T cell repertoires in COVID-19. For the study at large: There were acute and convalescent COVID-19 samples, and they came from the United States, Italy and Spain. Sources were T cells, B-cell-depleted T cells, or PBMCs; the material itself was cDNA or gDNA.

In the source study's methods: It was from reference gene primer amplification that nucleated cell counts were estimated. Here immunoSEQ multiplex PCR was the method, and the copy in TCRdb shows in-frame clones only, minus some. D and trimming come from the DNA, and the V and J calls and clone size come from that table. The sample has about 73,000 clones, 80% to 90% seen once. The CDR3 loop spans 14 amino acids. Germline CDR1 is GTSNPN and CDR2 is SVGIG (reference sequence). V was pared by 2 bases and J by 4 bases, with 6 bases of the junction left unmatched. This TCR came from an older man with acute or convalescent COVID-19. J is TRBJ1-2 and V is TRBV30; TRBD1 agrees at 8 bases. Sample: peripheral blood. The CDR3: CAWSRDRGSYGYTF. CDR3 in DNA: TGTGCCTGGAGTCGCGACAGGGGAAGCTATGGCTACACCTTC.